This paragraph reports one T cell receptor (beta chain). These data belong to a study of T cells after yellow fever vaccination. From the 5' RACE reads, TCRdb called clonotypes with MiXCR, one entry per CDR3 protein. Altogether 510,000 or so distinct CDR3 sequences are present, roughly 19% being singletons, with the ten largest covering roughly an eighth. Between the trimmed V and J ends, which lost 7 bases and 10 bases, there was a span of 11 bases. The CDR3 is made up of 11 amino acids. Germline V CDR1 and CDR2: SGHTA, FQGNSA. V gene TRBV7-2 combines with J gene TRBJ2-1; no clear D gene. Sequenced material: PBMCs, taken 15 days after the yellow fever booster vaccination. This TCR was recovered from a man under 40 who received the YFV17D yellow fever vaccine. CDR3: CASTIAGEQFF. The CDR3 DNA reads as TGTGCCAGCACCATAGCTGGGGAGCAGTTCTTC.